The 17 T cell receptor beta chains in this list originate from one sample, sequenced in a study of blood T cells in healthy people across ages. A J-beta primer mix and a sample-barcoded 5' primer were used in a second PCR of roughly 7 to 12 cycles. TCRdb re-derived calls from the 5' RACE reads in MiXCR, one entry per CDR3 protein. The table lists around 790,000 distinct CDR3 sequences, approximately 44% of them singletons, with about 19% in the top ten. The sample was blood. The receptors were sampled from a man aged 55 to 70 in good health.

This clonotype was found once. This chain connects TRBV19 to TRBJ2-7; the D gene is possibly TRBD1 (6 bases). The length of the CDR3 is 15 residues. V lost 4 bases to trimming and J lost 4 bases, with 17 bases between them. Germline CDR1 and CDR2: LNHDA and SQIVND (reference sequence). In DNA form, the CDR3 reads TGTGCCAGTAGTAAGACGGACAGCGTGTCGTACGAGCAGTACTTC. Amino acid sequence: CASSKTDSVSYEQYF.

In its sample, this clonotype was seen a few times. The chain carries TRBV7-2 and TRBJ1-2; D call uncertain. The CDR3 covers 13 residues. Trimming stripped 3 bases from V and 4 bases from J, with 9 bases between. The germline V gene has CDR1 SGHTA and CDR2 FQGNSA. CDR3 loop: CASSFVMSYGYTF. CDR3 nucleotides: TGTGCCAGCAGCTTCGTCATGAGCTATGGCTACACCTTC. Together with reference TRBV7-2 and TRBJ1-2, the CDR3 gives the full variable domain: GAGVSQSPSNKVTEKGKDVELRCDPISGHTALYWYRQSLGQGLEFLIYFQGNSAPDKSGLPSDRFSAERTGGSVSTLTIQRTQQEDSAVYLCASSFVMSYGYTFGSGTRLTVV.

The CDR3 loop is CSASGGMKQPQHF. The DNA for the CDR3 is TGCAGTGCATCCGGGGGGATGAAACAGCCCCAGCATTTT. The chain employs TRBV20-1 and TRBJ1-5; D is possibly TRBD1 (5 bases). V was trimmed by 6 bases and J by 7 bases, leaving 16 bases between them. Germline-derived CDR1 and CDR2 are DFQATT and SNEGSKA (reference sequence). The CDR3 has 13 residues.

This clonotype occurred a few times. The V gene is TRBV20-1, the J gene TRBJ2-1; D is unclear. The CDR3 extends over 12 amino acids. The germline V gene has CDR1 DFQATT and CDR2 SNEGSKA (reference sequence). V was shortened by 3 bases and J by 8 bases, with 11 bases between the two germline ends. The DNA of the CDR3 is TGCAGTGCTAGCCCCAAGGCCGATGAGCAGTTCTTC. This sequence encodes CSASPKADEQFF.

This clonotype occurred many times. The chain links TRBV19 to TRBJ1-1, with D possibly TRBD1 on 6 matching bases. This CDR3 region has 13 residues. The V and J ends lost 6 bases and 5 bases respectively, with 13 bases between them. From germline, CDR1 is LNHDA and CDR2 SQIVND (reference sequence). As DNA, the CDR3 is TGTGCCAGTAGCGGGGGGCCGCGGACTGAAGCTTTCTTT. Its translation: CASSGGPRTEAFF.

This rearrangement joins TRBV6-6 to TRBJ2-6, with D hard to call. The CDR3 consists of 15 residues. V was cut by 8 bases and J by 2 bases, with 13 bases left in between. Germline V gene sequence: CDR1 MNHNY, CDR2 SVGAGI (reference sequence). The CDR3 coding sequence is TGTGCCAGCGTACCCGGTCCTGCTGGGGCCAACGTCCTGACTTTC. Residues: CASVPGPAGANVLTF.

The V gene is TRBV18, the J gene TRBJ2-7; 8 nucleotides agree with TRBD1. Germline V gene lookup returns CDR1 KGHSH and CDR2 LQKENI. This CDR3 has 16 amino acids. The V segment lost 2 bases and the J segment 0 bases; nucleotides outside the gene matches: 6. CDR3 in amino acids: CASSPGQGKISYEQYF. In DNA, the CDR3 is TGTGCCAGCTCACCAGGACAGGGAAAGATCTCCTACGAGCAGTACTTC.

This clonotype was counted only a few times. The CDR3: CASSVAGPAYEQYF. The CDR3 nucleotides read TGTGCCAGCAGTGTCGCCGGTCCGGCCTACGAGCAGTACTTC. The gene calls are TRBV12-3 or TRBV12-4 and TRBJ2-5; D ambiguous. The J call may be in error: the DNA end matches TRBJ2-7 better. This CDR3 region has 14 residues.

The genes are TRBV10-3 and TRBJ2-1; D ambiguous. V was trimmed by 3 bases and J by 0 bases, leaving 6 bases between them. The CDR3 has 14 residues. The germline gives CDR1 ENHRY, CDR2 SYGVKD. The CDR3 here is CAISDRSSYNEQFF. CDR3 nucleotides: TGTGCCATCAGTGATCGAAGCTCCTACAATGAGCAGTTCTTC.

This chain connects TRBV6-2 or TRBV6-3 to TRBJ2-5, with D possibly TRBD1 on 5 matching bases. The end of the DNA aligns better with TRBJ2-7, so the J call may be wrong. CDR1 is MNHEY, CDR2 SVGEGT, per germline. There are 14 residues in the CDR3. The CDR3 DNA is TGTGCCAGCACCAAAGTTACCCCAGGGTCCGAGCAGTACTTC. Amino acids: CASTKVTPGSEQYF.

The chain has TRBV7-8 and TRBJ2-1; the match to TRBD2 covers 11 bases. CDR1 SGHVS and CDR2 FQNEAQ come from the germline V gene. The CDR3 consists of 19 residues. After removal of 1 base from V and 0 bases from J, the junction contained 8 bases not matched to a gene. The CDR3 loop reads CASSLVSSGGLSSYNEQFF. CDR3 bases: TGTGCCAGCAGCTTAGTATCTAGCGGGGGGTTGAGCTCCTACAATGAGCAGTTCTTC.

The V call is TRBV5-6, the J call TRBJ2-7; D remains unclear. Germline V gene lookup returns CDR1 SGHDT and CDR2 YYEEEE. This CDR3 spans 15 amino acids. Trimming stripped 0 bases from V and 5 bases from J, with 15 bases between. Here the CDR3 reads CASSLGPDPRNEQYF. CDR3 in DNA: TGTGCCAGCAGCTTGGGGCCAGACCCTCGGAACGAGCAGTACTTC.

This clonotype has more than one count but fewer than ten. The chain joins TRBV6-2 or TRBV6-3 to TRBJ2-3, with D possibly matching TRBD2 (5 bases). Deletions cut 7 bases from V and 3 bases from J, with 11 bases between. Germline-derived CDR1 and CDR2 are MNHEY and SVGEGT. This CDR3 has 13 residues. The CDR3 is CASTPGETDTQYF. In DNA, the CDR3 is TGTGCCAGCACCCCCGGGGAGACAGATACGCAGTATTTT.

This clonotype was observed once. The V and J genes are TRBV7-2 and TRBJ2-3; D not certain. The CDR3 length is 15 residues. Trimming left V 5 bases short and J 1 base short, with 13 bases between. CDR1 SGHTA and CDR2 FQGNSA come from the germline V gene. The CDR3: CASSQLRLGTDTQYF. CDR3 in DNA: TGTGCCAGCAGCCAGTTGAGGTTAGGCACAGATACGCAGTATTTT.

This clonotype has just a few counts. The CDR3: CASSLPGTAAMNTEAFF. DNA for the CDR3: TGTGCCAGCAGCTTACCCGGGACAGCAGCTATGAACACTGAAGCTTTCTTT. V is TRBV7-2 and J is TRBJ1-1; 7 nucleotides line up with TRBD1. This CDR3 spans 17 amino acids. V lost 2 bases, J lost 0 bases, and 9 bases stayed unmatched. From germline, CDR1 is SGHTA and CDR2 FQGNSA.

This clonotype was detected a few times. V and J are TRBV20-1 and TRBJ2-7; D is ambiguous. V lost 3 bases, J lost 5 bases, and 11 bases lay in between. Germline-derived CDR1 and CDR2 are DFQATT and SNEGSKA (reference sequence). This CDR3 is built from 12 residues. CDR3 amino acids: CSASLVKDEQYF. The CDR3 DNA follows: TGCAGTGCTAGTTTGGTCAAGGACGAGCAGTACTTC.

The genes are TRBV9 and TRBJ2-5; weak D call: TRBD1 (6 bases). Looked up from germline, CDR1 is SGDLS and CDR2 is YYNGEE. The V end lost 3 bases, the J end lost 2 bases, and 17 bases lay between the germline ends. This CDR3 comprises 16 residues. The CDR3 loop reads CASSARQERWQETQYF. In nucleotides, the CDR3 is TGTGCCAGCAGCGCAAGACAGGAGAGGTGGCAAGAGACCCAGTACTTC.